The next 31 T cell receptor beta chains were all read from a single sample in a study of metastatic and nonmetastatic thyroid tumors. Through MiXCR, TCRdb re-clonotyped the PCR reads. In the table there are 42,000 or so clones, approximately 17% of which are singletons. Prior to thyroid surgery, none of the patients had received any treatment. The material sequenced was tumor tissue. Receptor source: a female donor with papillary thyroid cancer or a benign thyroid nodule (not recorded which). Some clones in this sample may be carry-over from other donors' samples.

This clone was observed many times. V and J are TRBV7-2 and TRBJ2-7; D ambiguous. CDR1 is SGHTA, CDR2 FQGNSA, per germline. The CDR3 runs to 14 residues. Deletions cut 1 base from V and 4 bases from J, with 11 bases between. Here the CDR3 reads CASSLGRGSYEQYF. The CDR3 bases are TGTGCCAGCAGCTTAGGGAGAGGAAGTTACGAGCAGTACTTC.

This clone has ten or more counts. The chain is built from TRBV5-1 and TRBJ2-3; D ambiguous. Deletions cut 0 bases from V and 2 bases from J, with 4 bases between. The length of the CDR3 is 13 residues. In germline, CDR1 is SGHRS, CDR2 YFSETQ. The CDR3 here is CASSLADTDTQYF. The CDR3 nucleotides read TGCGCCAGCAGCTTGGCAGACACAGATACGCAGTATTTT.

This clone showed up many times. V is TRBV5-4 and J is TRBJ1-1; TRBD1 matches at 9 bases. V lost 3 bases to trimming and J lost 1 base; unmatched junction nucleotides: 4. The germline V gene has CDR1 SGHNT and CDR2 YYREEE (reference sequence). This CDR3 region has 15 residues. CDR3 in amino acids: CASSSGQGWNTEAFF. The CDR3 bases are TGTGCCAGCAGCTCGGGACAGGGTTGGAACACTGAAGCTTTCTTT.

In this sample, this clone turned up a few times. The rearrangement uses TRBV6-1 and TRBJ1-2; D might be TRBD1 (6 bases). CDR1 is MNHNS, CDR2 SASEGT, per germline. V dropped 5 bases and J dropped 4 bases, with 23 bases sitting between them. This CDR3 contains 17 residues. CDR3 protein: CASSPPPGAQRGYGYTF. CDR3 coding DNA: TGTGCCAGCAGTCCTCCACCGGGGGCCCAGAGGGGCTATGGCTACACCTTC.

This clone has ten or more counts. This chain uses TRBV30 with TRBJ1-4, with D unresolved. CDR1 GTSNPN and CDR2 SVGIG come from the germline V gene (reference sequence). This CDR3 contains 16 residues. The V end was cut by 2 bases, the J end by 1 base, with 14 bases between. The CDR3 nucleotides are TGTGCCTGGAGTACCGGGTCAACTATAACTAATGAAAAACTGTTTTTT. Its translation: CAWSTGSTITNEKLFF.

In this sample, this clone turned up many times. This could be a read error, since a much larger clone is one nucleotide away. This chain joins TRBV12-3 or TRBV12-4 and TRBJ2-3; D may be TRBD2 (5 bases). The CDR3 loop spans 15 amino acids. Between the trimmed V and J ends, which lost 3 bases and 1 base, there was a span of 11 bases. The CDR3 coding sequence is TGTGCCAGCAGTTTCTTGGCGGGTGGCACAGATACGCAGTATTTT. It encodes CASSFLAGGTDTQYF.

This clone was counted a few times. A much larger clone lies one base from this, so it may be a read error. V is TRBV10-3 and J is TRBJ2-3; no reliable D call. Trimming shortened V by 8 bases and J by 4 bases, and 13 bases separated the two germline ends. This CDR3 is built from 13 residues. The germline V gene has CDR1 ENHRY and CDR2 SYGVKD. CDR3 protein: CAIRPNWSDTQYF. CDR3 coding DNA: TGTGCCATCCGCCCCAACTGGTCAGATACGCAGTATTTT.

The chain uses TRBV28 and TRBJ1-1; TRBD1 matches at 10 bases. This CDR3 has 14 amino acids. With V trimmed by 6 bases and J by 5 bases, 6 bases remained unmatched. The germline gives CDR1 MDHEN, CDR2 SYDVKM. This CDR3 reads CASSSGTGVTEAFF. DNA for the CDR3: TGTGCCAGCAGCTCCGGGACAGGGGTTACTGAAGCTTTCTTT.

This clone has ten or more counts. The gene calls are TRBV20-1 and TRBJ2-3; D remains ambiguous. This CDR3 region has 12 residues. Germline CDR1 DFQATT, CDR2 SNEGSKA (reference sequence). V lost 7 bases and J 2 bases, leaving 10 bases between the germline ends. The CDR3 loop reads CSGYKNTDTQYF. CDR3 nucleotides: TGCAGTGGGTACAAAAACACAGATACGCAGTATTTT.

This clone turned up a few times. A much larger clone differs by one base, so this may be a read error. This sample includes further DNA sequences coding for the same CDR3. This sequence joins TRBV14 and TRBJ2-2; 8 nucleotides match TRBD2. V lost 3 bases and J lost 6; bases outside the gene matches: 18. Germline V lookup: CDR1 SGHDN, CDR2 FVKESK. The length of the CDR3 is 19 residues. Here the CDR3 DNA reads TGTGCCAGCAGCCATCTAATGGGTCTAGCGGGTAGCCGGCCCGGGGAGCTGTTTTTT. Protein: CASSHLMGLAGSRPGELFF. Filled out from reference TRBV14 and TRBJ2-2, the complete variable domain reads EAGVTQFPSHSVIEKGQTVTLRCDPISGHDNLYWYRRVMGKEIKFLLHFVKESKQDESGMPNNRFLAERTGGTYSTLKVQPAELEDSGVYFCASSHLMGLAGSRPGELFFGEGSRLTVL.

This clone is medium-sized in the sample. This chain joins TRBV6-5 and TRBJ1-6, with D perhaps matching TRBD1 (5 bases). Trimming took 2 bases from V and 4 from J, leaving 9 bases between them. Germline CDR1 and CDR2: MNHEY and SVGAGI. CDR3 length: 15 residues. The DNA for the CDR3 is TGTGCCAGCAGTTACCGGGGGATTTATAATTCACCCCTCCACTTT. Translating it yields CASSYRGIYNSPLHF.

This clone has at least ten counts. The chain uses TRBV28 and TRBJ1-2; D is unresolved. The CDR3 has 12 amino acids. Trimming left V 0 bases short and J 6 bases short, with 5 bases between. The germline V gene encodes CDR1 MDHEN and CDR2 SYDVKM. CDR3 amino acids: CASSLWQDGYTF. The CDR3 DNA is TGTGCCAGCAGTTTATGGCAGGATGGCTACACCTTC.

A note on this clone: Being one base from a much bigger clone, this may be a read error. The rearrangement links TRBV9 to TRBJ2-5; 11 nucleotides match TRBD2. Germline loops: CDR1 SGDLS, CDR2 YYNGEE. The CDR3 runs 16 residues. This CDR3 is CASSVSGGALSETHYF. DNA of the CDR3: TGTGCCAGCAGCGTTAGCGGGGGGGCGCTGTCCGAGACCCATTACTTC.

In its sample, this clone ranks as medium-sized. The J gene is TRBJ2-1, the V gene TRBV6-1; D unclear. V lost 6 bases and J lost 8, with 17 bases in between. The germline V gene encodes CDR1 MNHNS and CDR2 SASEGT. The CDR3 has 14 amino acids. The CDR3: CASSPLGSYYEQFF. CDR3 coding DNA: TGTGCCAGCAGCCCCCTAGGCTCATATTATGAGCAGTTCTTC.

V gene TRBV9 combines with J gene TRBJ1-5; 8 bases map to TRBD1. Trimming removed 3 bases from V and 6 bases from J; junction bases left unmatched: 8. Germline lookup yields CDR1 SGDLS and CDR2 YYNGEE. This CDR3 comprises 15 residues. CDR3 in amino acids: CASSEGSGGFQPQHF. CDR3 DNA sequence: TGTGCCAGCAGCGAAGGGTCAGGGGGCTTTCAGCCCCAGCATTTT.

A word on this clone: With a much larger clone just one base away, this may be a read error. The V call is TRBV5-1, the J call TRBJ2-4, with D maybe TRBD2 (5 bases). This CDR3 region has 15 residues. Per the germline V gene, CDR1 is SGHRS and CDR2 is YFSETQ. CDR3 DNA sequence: TGCGCCGGCAGCTTGGGAGTAGGGAACACAAACATTCAGTACTTC. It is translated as CAGSLGVGNTNIQYF. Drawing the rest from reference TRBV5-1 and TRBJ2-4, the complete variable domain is KAGVTQTPRYLIKTRGQQVTLSCSPISGHRSVSWYQQTPGQGLQFLFEYFSETQRNKGNFPGRFSGRQFSNSRSEMNVSTLELGDSALYLCAGSLGVGNTNIQYFGAGTRLSVL.

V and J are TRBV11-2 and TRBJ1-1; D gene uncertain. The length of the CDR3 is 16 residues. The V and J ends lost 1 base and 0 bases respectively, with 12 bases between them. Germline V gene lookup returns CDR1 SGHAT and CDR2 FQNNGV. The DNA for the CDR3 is TGTGCCAGCAGCTTAGTGGGAAGTGCGATGAACACTGAAGCTTTCTTT. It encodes CASSLVGSAMNTEAFF.

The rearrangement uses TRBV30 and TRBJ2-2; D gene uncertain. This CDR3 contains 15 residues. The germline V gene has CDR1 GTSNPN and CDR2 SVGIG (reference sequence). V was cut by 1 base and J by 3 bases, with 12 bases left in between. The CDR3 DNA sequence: TGTGCCTGGAGTGGTGGGGTTACTGACACCGGGGAGCTGTTTTTT. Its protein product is CAWSGGVTDTGELFF.

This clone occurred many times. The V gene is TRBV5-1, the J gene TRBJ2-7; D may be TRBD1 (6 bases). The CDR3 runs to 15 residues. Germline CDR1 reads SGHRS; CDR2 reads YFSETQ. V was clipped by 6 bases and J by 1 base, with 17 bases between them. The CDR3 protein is CASTPMGAGSYEQYF. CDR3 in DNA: TGCGCCAGCACACCGATGGGGGCAGGGTCCTACGAGCAGTACTTC. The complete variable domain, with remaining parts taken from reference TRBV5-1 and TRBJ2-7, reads KAGVTQTPRYLIKTRGQQVTLSCSPISGHRSVSWYQQTPGQGLQFLFEYFSETQRNKGNFPGRFSGRQFSNSRSEMNVSTLELGDSALYLCASTPMGAGSYEQYFGPGTRLTVT.

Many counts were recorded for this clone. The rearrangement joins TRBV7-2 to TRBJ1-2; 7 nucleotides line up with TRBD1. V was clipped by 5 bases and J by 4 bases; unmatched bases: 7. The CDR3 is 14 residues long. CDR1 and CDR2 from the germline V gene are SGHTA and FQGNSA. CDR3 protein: CASSLGGAGYGYTF. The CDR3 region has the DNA TGTGCCAGCAGCCTAGGGGGCGCGGGCTATGGCTACACCTTC.

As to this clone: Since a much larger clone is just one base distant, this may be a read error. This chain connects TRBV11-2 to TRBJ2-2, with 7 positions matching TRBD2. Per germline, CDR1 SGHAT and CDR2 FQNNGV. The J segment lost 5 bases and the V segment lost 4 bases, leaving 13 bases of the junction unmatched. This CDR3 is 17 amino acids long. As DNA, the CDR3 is TGTGCCAGCAGCTCATATAGCTGGAGAGCGGGGACCGGGGAGCTGTTTTTT. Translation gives CASSSYSWRAGTGELFF.

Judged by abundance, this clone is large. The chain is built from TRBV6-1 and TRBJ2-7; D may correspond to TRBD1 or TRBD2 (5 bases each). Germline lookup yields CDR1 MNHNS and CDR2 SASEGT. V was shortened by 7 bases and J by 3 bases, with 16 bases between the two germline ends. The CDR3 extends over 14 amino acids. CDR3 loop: CASNGGIRHYEQYF. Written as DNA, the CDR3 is TGTGCCAGCAATGGGGGAATAAGACACTACGAGCAGTACTTC.

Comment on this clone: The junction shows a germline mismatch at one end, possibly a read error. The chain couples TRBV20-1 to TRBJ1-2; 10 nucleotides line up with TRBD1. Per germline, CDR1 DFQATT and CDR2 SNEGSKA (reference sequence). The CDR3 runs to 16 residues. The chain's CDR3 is CGARTHGQGDYYGYTF. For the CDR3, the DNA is TGCGGTGCTAGAACCCATGGACAGGGGGATTACTATGGCTACACCTTC.

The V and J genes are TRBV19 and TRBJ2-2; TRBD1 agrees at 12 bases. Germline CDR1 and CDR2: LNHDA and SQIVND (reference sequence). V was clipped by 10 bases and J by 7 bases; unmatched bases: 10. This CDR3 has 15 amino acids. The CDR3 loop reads CATQVGQGAVGELFF. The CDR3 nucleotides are TGTGCCACCCAAGTGGGACAGGGGGCAGTCGGGGAGCTGTTTTTT.

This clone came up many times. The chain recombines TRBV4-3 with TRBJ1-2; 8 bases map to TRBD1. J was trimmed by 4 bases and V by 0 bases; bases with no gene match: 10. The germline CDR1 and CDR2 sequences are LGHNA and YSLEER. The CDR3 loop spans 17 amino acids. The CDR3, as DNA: TGCGCCAGCAGCCAAGACCGTCCCGGGACAGGACTCTATGGCTACACCTTC. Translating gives CASSQDRPGTGLYGYTF.

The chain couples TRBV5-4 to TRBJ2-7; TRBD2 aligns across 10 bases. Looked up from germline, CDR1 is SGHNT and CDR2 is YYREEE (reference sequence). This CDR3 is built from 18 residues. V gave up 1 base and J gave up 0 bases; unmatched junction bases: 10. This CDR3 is CASSLSSGGRFSSYEQYF. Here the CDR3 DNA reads TGTGCCAGCAGCTTGTCTAGCGGGGGTCGGTTTAGCTCCTACGAGCAGTACTTC.

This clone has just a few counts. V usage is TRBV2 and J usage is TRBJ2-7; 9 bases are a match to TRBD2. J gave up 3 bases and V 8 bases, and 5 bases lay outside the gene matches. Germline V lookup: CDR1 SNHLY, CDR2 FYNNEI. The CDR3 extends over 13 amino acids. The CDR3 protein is CASLIAGDYEQYF. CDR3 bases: TGTGCCAGCCTTATAGCGGGAGACTACGAGCAGTACTTC. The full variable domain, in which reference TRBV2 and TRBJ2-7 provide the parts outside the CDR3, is EPEVTQTPSHQVTQMGQEVILRCVPISNHLYFYWYRQILGQKVEFLVSFYNNEISEKSEIFDDQFSVERPDGSNFTLKIRSTKLEDSAMYFCASLIAGDYEQYFGPGTRLTVT.

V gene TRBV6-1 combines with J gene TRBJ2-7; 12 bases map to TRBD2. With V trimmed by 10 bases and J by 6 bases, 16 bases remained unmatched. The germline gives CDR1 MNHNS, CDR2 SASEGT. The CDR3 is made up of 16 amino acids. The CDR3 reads CATAPNLAGGPSEQYF. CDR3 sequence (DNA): TGTGCCACCGCCCCTAACCTAGCGGGAGGGCCGTCCGAGCAGTACTTC.

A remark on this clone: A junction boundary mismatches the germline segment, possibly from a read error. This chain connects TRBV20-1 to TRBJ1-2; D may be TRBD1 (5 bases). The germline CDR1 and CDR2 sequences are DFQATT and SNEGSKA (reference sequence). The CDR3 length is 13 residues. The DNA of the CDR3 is TGCAGCGCTAGAGCAGGGTTTAACGATGGCTACACCTTC. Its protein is CSARAGFNDGYTF.

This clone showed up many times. CDR3 sequence reads: CASSLRQGPGGELFF. Here the CDR3 DNA reads TGTGCCAGCAGCTTAAGACAGGGACCTGGCGGGGAGCTGTTTTTT. The rearrangement uses TRBV7-3 and TRBJ2-2; 7 bases are shared with TRBD1. The ends lost 1 base at V and 7 bases at J; junction bases unmatched: 6. The CDR3 is 15 amino acids. The germline V gene encodes CDR1 SGHTA and CDR2 FQGTGA.

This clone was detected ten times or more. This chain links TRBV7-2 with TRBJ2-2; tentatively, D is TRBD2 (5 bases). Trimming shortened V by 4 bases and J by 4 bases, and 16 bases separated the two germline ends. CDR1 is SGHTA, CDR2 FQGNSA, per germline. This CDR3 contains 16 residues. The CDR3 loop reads CASSSSSGFATGELFF. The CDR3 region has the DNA TGTGCCAGCAGCTCTAGCTCCGGGTTTGCCACCGGGGAGCTGTTTTTT.